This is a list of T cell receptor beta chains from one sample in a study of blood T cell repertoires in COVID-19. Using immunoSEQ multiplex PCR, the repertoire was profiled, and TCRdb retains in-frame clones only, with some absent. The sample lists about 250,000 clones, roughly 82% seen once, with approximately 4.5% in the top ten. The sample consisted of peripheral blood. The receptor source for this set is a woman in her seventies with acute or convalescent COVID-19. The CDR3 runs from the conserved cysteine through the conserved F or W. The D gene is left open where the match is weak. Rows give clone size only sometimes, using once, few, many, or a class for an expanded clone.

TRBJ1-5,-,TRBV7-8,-,CASSLVGGNQPQHF,TGTGCCAGCAGCTTAGTTGGAGGCAATCAGCCCCAGCATTTT
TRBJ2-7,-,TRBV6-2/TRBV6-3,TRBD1,CASSFSTGQGAYEQYF,TGTGCCAGCAGCTTTTCTACAGGACAGGGGGCCTACGAGCAGTACTTC
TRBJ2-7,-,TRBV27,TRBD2,CASSHGTSGARREQYF,TGTGCCAGCAGCCATGGGACTAGCGGGGCTAGGAGGGAGCAGTACTTC
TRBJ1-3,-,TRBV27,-,CASRRNGYSGNTIYF,TGTGCCAGCAGAAGAAACGGGTACTCTGGAAACACCATATATTTT
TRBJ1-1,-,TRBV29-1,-,CSVGRTPNTEAFF,TGCAGCGTCGGACGGACACCAAACACTGAAGCTTTCTTT
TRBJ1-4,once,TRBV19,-,CASSMGLENEKLFF,TGTGCCAGTAGTATGGGACTTGAAAATGAAAAACTGTTTTTT
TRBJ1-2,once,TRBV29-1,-,CSVEWVGRRGYTF,TGCAGCGTTGAATGGGTGGGGCGCCGAGGCTACACCTTC
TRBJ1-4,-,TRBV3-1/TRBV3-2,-,CASSQGDLGKLFF,TGTGCCAGCAGCCAAGGCGATCTCGGAAAACTGTTTTTT
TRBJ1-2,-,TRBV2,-,CASSEGGIPTNYGYTF,TGTGCCAGCAGTGAGGGGGGGATTCCTACTAACTATGGCTACACCTTC
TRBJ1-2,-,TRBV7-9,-,CASSPEVLYGYTF,TGTGCCAGCAGCCCGGAGGTACTCTATGGCTACACCTTC
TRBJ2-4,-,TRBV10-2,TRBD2,CASSAASGGAKNIQYF,TGCGCCAGCAGTGCAGCTAGCGGGGGGGCCAAAAACATTCAGTACTTC
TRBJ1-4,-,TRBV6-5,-,CASSPQVVGEKLFF,TGTGCCAGCAGTCCACAGGTCGTAGGTGAAAAACTGTTTTTT
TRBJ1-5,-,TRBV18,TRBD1,CASSPLGTGGNQPQHF,TGTGCCAGCTCACCACTGGGGACAGGAGGAAATCAGCCCCAGCATTTT
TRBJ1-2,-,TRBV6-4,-,CASSEQPANYGYTF,TGTGCCAGCAGTGAACAACCAGCTAACTATGGCTACACCTTC
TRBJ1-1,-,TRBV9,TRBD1,CASSSGQARTGTEAFF,TGTGCCAGCAGCTCGGGACAGGCCCGCACGGGCACTGAAGCTTTCTTT
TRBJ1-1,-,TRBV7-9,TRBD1,CASSLGTGVNTEAFF,TGTGCCAGCAGCTTAGGGACAGGGGTGAACACTGAAGCTTTCTTT
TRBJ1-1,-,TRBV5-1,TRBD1,CASTIGQGEQAFF,TGCGCCAGCACCATCGGACAGGGAGAACAAGCTTTCTTT
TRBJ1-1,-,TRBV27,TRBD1,CASSPWTGSTEAFF,TGTGCCAGCAGTCCTTGGACAGGGAGCACTGAAGCTTTCTTT
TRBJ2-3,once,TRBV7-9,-,CASSFLTTDTQYF,TGTGCCAGCAGCTTCCTAACCACAGATACGCAGTATTTT
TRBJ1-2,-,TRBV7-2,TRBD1,CASSPGQGDYGYTF,TGTGCCAGCAGCCCCGGACAGGGCGACTATGGCTACACCTTC
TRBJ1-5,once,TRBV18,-,CASSPRSLLPQHF,TGTGCCAGCTCACCTCGATCTTTACTGCCCCAGCATTTT
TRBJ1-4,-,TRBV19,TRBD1,CASSTGQGTNEKLFF,TGTGCCAGTAGTACGGGACAGGGGACTAATGAAAAACTGTTTTTT
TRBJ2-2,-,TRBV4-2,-,CASSQDVLAAGELFF,TGTGCCAGCAGCCAAGATGTACTAGCCGCCGGGGAGCTGTTTTTT
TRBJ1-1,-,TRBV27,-,CASSLEGLNTEAFF,TGTGCCAGCAGTTTGGAGGGGTTGAACACTGAAGCTTTCTTT
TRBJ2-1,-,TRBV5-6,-,CASSFVSVVEQFF,TGTGCCAGCAGCTTCGTGTCTGTCGTTGAGCAGTTCTTC
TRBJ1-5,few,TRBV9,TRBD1,CASSRTGESNQPQHF,TGTGCCAGCAGCCGGACAGGTGAAAGCAATCAGCCCCAGCATTTT
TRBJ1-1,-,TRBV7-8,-,CASSLQGWNTEAFF,TGTGCCAGCAGCTTACAGGGGTGGAACACTGAAGCTTTCTTT
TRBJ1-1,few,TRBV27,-,CASSRSGTANTEAFF,TGTGCCAGCAGTCGATCCGGGACTGCGAACACTGAAGCTTTCTTT
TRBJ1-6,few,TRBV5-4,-,CASSRGETYNSPLHF,TGTGCCAGCTCCCGCGGGGAGACCTATAATTCACCCCTCCACTTT
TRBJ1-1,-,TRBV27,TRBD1,CASSSGTAGESEAFF,TGTGCCAGCAGCAGTGGGACAGCAGGGGAGTCTGAAGCTTTCTTT
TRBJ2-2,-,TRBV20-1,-,CSASAGQTNTGELFF,TGCAGTGCTAGTGCGGGACAGACAAACACCGGGGAGCTGTTTTTT
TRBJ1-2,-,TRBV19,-,CASIPQASNYGYTF,TGTGCCAGTATTCCCCAGGCCTCTAACTATGGCTACACCTTC
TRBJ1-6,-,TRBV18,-,CASSPITGDTVNSPLHF,TGTGCCAGCTCACCAATTACAGGAGATACCGTTAATTCACCCCTCCACTTT
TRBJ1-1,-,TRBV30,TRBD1,CAWNRGWNTEAFF,TGTGCCTGGAACAGGGGGTGGAACACTGAAGCTTTCTTT
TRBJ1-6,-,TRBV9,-,CASSVGDNSPLHF,TGTGCCAGCAGCGTAGGAGATAATTCACCCCTCCACTTT
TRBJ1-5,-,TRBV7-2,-,CASTPGLEDQPQHF,TGTGCCAGCACCCCAGGCCTGGAGGATCAGCCCCAGCATTTT
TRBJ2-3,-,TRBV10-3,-,CAISFAGSTDTQYF,TGTGCCATCAGTTTCGCGGGGAGCACAGATACGCAGTATTTT
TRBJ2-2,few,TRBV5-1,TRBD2,CASSRSSGLTGELFF,TGCGCCAGCAGCCGGTCTAGCGGGCTAACGGGGGAGCTGTTTTTT
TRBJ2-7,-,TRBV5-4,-,CASSPPGWDEQYF,TGTGCCAGCAGCCCTCCAGGGTGGGACGAGCAGTACTTC
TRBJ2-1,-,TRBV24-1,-,CATSDPSAGNNEQFF,TGTGCCACCAGTGACCCCTCGGCGGGGAACAATGAGCAGTTCTTC
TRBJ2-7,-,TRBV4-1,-,CASSQDGLFYEQYF,TGCGCCAGCAGCCAAGACGGTCTGTTCTACGAGCAGTACTTC
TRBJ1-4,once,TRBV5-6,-,CASSLAGNLNEKLFF,TGTGCCAGCAGCTTAGCCGGGAACCTTAATGAAAAACTGTTTTTT
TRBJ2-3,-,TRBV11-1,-,CASSLDRGTRTDTQYF,TGTGCCAGCAGCTTAGATCGAGGGACTCGGACAGATACGCAGTATTTT
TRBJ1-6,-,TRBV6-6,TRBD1,CASSSDRGLNSPLHF,TGTGCCAGCAGTTCGGACAGGGGGCTCAATTCACCCCTCCACTTT
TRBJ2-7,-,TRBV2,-,CASGGPFTYEQYF,TGTGCCAGCGGAGGTCCGTTTACCTACGAGCAGTACTTC
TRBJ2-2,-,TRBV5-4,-,CASSYQDRNTGELFF,TGTGCCAGCAGCTATCAGGACAGGAACACCGGGGAGCTGTTTTTT
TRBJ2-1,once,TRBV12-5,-,CASGSLRGTEQFF,TGTGCTAGTGGTTCATTGCGGGGAACCGAGCAGTTCTTC
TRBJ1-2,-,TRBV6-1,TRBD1,CASSAVRGLSEYGYTF,TGTGCCAGCAGTGCAGTCAGGGGGCTTTCAGAATATGGCTACACCTTC
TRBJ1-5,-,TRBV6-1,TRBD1,CASSEGSTGINQPQHF,TGTGCCAGCAGTGAAGGGTCGACAGGGATCAATCAGCCCCAGCATTTT
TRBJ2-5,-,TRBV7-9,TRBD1,CASSLGGTGGQETQYF,TGTGCCAGCAGCTTAGGCGGGACAGGGGGACAAGAGACCCAGTACTTC
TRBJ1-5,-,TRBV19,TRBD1,CASSIDLRDRDGNQPQHF,TGTGCCAGTAGTATAGATCTACGGGACAGGGACGGCAATCAGCCCCAGCATTTT